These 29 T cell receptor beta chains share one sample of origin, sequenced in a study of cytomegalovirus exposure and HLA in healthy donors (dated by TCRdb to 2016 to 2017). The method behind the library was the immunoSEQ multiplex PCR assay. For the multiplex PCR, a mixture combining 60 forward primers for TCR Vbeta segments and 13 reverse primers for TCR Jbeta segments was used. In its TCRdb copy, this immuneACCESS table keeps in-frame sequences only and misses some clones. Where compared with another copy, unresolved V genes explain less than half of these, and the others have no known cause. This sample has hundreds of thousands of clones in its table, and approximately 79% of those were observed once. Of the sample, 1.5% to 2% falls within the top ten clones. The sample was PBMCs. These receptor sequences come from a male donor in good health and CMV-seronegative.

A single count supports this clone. CDR3 nucleotides: TGTGCCAGCAGCTTTGAAGGGGGCGAGAATTCACCCCTCCACTTT. It specifies CASSFEGGENSPLHF. The V call is TRBV11-2, the J call TRBJ1-6, with TRBD1 matching 7 bases. The CDR3 runs to 15 residues. Germline CDR1 is SGHAT and CDR2 is FQNNGV. With 3 bases clipped from V and 7 bases from J, the junction kept 6 bases outside the gene matches.

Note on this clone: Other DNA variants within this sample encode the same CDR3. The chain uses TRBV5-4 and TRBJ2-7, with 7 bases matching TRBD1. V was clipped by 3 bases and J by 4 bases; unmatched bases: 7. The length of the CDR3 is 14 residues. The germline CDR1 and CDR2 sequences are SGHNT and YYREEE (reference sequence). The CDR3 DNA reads TGTGCCAGCAGCTCGGGCGACAGGGCTTACGAGCAGTACTTC. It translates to CASSSGDRAYEQYF.

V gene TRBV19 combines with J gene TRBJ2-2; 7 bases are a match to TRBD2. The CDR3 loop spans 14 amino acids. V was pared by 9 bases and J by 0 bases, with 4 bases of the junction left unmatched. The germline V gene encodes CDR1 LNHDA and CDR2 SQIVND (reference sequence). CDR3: CARGGGTNTGELFF. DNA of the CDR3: TGTGCCAGGGGCGGGGGAACGAACACCGGGGAGCTGTTTTTT.

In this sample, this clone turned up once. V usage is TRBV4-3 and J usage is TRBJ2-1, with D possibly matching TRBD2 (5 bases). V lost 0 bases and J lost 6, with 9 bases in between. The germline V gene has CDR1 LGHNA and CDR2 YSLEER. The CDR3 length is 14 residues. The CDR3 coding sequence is TGCGCCAGCAGCCAAGATCCTGGGAGCAATGAGCAGTTCTTC. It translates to CASSQDPGSNEQFF.

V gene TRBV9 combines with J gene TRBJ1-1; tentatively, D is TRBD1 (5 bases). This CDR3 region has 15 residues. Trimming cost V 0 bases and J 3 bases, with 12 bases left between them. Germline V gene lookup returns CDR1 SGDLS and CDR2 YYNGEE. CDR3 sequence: CASSVGPGWDTEAFF. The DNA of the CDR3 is TGTGCCAGCAGCGTAGGGCCAGGGTGGGACACTGAAGCTTTCTTT.

CDR3 sequence: CATSRVSGVGNTEAFF. CDR3 DNA sequence: TGTGCCACCAGCAGAGTGTCAGGGGTGGGGAACACTGAAGCTTTCTTT. J is TRBJ1-1 and V is TRBV15, with a weak D call TRBD1 (6 bases). Trimming took 1 base from V and 1 from J, leaving 13 bases between them. This CDR3 contains 16 residues. CDR1 and CDR2 (germline): LNHNV, YYDKDF (reference sequence). The full variable domain, rest sourced from reference TRBV15 and TRBJ1-1, is DAMVIQNPRYQVTQFGKPVTLSCSQTLNHNVMYWYQQKSSQAPKLLFHYYDKDFNNEADTPDNFQSRRPNTSFCFLDIRSPGLGDTAMYLCATSRVSGVGNTEAFFGQGTRLTVV.

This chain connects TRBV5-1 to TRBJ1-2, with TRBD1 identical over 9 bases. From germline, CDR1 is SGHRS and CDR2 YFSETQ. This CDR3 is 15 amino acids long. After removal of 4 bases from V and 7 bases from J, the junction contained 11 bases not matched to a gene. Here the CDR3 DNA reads TGCGCCAGCAGCCCACAAGGACAGGGGATTATTGGCTACACCTTC. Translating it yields CASSPQGQGIIGYTF. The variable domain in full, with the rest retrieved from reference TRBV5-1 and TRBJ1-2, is KAGVTQTPRYLIKTRGQQVTLSCSPISGHRSVSWYQQTPGQGLQFLFEYFSETQRNKGNFPGRFSGRQFSNSRSEMNVSTLELGDSALYLCASSPQGQGIIGYTFGSGTRLTVV.

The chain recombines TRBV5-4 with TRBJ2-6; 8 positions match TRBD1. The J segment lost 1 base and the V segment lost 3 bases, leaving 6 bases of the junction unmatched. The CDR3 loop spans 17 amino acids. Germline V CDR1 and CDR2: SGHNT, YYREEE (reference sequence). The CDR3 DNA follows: TGTGCCAGCAGCTCCGGACAGGGTGGGTCTGGGGCCAACGTCCTGACTTTC. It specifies CASSSGQGGSGANVLTF. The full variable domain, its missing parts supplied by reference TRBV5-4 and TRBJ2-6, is ETGVTQSPTHLIKTRGQQVTLRCSSQSGHNTVSWYQQALGQGPQFIFQYYREEENGRGNFPPRFSGLQFPNYSSELNVNALELDDSALYLCASSSGQGGSGANVLTFGAGSRLTVL.

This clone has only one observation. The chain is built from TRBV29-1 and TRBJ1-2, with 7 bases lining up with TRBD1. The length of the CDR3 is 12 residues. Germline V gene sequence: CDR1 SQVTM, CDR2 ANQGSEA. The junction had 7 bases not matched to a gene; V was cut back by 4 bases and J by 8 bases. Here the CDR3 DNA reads TGCAGCGTTGTACAGGGGATAGGGGGCTACACCTTC. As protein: CSVVQGIGGYTF. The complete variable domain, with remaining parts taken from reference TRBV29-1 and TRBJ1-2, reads SAVISQKPSRDICQRGTSLTIQCQVDSQVTMMFWYRQQPGQSLTLIATANQGSEATYESGFVIDKFPISRPNLTFSTLTVSNMSPEDSSIYLCSVVQGIGGYTFGSGTRLTVV.

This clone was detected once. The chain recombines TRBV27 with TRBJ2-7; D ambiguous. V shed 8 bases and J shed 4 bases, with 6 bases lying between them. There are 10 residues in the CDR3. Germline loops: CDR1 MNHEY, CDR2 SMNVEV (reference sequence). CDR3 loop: CASGQYEQYF. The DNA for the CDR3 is TGTGCCAGCGGGCAGTACGAGCAGTACTTC.

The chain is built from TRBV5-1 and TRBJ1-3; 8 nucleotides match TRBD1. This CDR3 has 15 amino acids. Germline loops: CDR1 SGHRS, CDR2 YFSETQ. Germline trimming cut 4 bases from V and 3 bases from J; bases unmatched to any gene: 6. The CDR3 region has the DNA TGCGCCAGCAGCCCCGACAGGGGATATGGAAACACCATATATTTT. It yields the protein CASSPDRGYGNTIYF.

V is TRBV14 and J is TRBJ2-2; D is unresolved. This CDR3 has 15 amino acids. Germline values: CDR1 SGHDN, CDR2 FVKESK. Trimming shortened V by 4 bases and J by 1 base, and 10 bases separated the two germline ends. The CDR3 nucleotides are TGTGCCAGCAGCCTATTTAGATTGAACACCGGGGAGCTGTTTTTT. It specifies CASSLFRLNTGELFF.

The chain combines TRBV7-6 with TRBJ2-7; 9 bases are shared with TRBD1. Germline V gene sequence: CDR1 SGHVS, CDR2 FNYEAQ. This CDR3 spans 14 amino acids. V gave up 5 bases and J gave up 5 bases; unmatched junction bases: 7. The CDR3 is CASSKRTGENEQYF. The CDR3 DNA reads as TGTGCCAGCAGCAAGAGGACAGGGGAGAACGAGCAGTACTTC. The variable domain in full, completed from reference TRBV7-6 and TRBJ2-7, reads GAGVSQSPRYKVTKRGQDVALRCDPISGHVSLYWYRQALGQGPEFLTYFNYEAQQDKSGLPNDRFSAERPEGSISTLTIQRTEQRDSAMYRCASSKRTGENEQYFGPGTRLTVT.

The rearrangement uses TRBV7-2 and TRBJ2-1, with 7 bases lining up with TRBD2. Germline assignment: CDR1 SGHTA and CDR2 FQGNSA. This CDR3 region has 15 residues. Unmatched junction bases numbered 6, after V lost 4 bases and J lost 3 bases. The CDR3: CASSSGGGLYNEQFF. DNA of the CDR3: TGTGCCAGCAGCTCCGGCGGGGGTCTCTACAATGAGCAGTTCTTC.

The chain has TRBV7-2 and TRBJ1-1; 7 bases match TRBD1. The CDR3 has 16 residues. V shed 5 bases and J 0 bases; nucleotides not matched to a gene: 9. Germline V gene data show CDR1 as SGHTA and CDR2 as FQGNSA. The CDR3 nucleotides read TGTGCCAGCAGCCTCGGGACAGCCCTCATGAACACTGAAGCTTTCTTT. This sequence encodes CASSLGTALMNTEAFF.

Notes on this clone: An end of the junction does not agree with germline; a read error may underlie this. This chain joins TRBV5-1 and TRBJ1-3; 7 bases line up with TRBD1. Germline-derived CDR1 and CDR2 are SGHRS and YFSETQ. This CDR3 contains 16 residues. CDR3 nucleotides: TGCGCCACCAGCAAGGGACAGCTGCTCTCTGGAAACACCATATATTTT. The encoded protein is CATSKGQLLSGNTIYF.

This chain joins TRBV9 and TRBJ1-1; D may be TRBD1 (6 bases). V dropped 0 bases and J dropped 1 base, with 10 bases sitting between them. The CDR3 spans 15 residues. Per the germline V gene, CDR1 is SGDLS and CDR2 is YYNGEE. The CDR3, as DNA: TGTGCCAGCAGCGTAGCTGGGGGCCGGAACACTGAAGCTTTCTTT. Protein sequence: CASSVAGGRNTEAFF.

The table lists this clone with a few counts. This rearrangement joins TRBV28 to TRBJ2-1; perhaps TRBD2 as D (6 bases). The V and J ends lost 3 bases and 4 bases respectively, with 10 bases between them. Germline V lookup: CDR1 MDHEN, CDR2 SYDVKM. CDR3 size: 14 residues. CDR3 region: CASSFIGGYNEQFF. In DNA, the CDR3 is TGTGCCAGCAGTTTCATCGGGGGTTACAATGAGCAGTTCTTC.

DNA of the CDR3: TGTGCCAGCAGCTCCGAGGACAGGGGACTTAATAGCAATCAGCCCCAGCATTTT. This encodes CASSSEDRGLNSNQPQHF. The chain uses TRBV7-9 and TRBJ1-5, with TRBD1 matching 9 bases. This CDR3 has 18 amino acids. Germline assignment: CDR1 SEHNR and CDR2 FQNEAQ (reference sequence). Losses at the gene ends were 4 bases for V and 0 bases for J; bases not matched to a gene: 10.

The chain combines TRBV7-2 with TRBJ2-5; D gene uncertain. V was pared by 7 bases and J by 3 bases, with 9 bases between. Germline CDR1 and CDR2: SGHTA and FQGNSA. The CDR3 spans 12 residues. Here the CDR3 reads CASTTEEETQYF. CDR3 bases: TGTGCCAGCACCACCGAGGAAGAGACCCAGTACTTC. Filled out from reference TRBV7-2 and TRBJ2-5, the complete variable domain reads GAGVSQSPSNKVTEKGKDVELRCDPISGHTALYWYRQSLGQGLEFLIYFQGNSAPDKSGLPSDRFSAERTGGSVSTLTIQRTQQEDSAVYLCASTTEEETQYFGPGTRLLVL.

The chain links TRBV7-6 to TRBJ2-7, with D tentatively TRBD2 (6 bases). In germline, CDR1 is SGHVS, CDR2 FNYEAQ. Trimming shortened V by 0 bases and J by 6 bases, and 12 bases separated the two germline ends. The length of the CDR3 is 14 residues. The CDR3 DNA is TGTGCCAGCAGCTTAGCGGGGGGATCAGCCGAGCAGTACTTC. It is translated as CASSLAGGSAEQYF. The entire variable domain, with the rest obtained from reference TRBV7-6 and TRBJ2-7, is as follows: GAGVSQSPRYKVTKRGQDVALRCDPISGHVSLYWYRQALGQGPEFLTYFNYEAQQDKSGLPNDRFSAERPEGSISTLTIQRTEQRDSAMYRCASSLAGGSAEQYFGPGTRLTVT.

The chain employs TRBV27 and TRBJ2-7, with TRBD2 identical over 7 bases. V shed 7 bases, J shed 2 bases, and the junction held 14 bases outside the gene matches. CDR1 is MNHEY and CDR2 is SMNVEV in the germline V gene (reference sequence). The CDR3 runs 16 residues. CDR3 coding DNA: TGTGCCAGCACCTTATCAGCGGGAACCATACCCTACGAGCAGTACTTC. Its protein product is CASTLSAGTIPYEQYF.

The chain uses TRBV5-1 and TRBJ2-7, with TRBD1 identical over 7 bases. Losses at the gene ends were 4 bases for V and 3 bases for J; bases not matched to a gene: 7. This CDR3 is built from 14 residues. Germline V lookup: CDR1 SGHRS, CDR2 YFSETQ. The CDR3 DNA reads TGCGCCAGCAGCGCAACAGGGGAACGCTACGAGCAGTACTTC. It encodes CASSATGERYEQYF.

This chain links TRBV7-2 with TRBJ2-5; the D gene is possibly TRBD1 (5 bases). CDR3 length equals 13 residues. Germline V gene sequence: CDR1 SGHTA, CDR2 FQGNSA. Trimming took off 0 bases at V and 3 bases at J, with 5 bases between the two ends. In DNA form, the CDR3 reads TGTGCCAGCAGCTTAGCCAGGGAAGAGACCCAGTACTTC. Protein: CASSLAREETQYF.

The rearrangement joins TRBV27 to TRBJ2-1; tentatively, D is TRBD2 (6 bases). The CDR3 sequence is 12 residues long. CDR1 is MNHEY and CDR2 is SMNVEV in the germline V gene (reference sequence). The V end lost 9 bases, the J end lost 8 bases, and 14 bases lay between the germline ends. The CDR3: CASGTRIHEQFF. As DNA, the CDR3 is TGTGCCAGTGGGACTCGGATACATGAGCAGTTCTTC.

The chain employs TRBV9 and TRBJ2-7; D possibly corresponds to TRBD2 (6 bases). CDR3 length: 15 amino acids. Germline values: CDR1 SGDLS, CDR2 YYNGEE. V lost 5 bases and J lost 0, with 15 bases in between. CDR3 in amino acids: CASSRGERSSYEQYF. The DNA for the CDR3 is TGTGCCAGCAGTCGCGGGGAGCGCAGCTCCTACGAGCAGTACTTC.

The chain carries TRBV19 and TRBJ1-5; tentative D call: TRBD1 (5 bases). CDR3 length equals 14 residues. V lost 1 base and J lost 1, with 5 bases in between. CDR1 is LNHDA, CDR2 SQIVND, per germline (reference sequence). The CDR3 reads CASSIGQSNQPQHF. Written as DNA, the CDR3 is TGTGCCAGTAGTATAGGACAGAGCAATCAGCCCCAGCATTTT.

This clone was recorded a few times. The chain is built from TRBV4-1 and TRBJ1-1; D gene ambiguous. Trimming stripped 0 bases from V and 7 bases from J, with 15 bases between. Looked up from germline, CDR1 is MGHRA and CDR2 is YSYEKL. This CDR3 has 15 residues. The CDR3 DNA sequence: TGCGCCAGCAGCCAAGATAGTCGGGGAACCGATGAAGCTTTCTTT. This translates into CASSQDSRGTDEAFF.

CDR3 nucleotides: TGTGCCAGCAGCTTTTCCGGGACTAGAGTCTACGAGCAGTACTTC. This encodes CASSFSGTRVYEQYF. The genes are TRBV7-2 and TRBJ2-7; 8 nucleotides agree with TRBD2. Looked up from germline, CDR1 is SGHTA and CDR2 is FQGNSA. V shed 3 bases and J 3 bases; nucleotides not matched to a gene: 7. The CDR3 runs 15 residues.